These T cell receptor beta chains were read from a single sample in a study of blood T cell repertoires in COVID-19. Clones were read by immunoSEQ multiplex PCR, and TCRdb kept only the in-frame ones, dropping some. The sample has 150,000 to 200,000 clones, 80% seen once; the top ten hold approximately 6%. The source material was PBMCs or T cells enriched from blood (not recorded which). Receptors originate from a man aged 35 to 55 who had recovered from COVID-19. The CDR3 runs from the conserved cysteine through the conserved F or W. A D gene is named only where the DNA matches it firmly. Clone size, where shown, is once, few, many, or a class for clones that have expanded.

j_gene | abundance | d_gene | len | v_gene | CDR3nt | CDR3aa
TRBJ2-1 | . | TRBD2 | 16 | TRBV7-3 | TGTGCCAGCAGCCCGGCTAGCGGGGGGCTCTACAATGAGCAGTTCTTC | CASSPASGGLYNEQFF
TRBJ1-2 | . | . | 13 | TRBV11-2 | TGTGCCAGCAGCTTAGATTCGGGATATGGCTACACCTTC | CASSLDSGYGYTF
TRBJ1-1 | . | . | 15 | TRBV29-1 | TGCAGCGTAGAGCCCAGACAGTCTATGAACACTGAAGCTTTCTTT | CSVEPRQSMNTEAFF
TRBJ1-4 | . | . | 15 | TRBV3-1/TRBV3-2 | TGTGCCAGCAGCCAAGTTACAGGGAATAATGAAAAACTGTTTTTT | CASSQVTGNNEKLFF
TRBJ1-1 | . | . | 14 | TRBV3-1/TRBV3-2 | TGTGCCAGCAGCCAAATCCCCCTGGAGGAGGAAGCTTTCTTT | CASSQIPLEEEAFF
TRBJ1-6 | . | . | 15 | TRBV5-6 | TGTGCCAGCAGCGGGCCGAGCTCCTATAATTCACCCCTCCACTTT | CASSGPSSYNSPLHF
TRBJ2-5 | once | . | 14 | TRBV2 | TGTGCCAGCAGTGCACTAGCATCGGTAGAGACCCAGTACTTC | CASSALASVETQYF
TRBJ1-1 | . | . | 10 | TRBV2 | TGTGCCAGCAGTGGACAGAAAGCTTTCTTT | CASSGQKAFF
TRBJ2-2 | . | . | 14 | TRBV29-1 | TGCAGCGTTGAGCGATTCGCGAACACCGGGGAGCTGTTTTTT | CSVERFANTGELFF
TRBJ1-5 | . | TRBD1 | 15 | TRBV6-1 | TGTGCCAGCAGTGAAACAGGGGGTAGCAATCAGCCCCAGCATTTT | CASSETGGSNQPQHF
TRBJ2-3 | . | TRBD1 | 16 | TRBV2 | TGTGCCAGCCAATCCGGGACAGGGTGGAGCACAGATACGCAGTATTTT | CASQSGTGWSTDTQYF
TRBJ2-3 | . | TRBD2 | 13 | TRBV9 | TGTGCCAGCAGTGGGGGGGACACAGATACGCAGTATTTT | CASSGGDTDTQYF
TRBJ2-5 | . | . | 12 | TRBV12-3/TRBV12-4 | TGTGCCAGCAGTTTAGGGCCCTTGGCCCAGTACTTC | CASSLGPLAQYF
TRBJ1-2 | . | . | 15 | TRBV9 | TGTGCCAGCAGCTCTCCGGGACAAGAAGGCTATGGCTACACCTTC | CASSSPGQEGYGYTF
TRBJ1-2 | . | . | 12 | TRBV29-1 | TGCAGCGCTCGAGACAGTAACTATGGCTACACCTTC | CSARDSNYGYTF
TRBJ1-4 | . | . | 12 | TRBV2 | TGTGCCAGCAGTTACAGGGTTCAGAAACTGTTTTTT | CASSYRVQKLFF
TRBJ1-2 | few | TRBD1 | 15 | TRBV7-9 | TGTGCCAGCAGCTTCGGGCAGGGGGCAGTCGGTGGCTACACCTTC | CASSFGQGAVGGYTF
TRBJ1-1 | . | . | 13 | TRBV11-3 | TGTGCCAGCAGCACAAAACGGGGCACTGAAGCTTTCTTT | CASSTKRGTEAFF
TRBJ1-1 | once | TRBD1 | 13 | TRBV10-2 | TGCGCCAGCGGACAGGGGAGGAACACTGAAGCTTTCTTT | CASGQGRNTEAFF
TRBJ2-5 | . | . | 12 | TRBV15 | TGTGCCACAGCAATCGGGGAAGAGACCCAGTACTTC | CATAIGEETQYF
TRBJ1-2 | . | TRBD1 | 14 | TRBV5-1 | TGCGCCAGCAGCGGGGGACAGACTCACTATGGCTACACCTTC | CASSGGQTHYGYTF
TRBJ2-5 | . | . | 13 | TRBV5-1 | TGCGCCAGCAGCTTGGATAACCAAGAGACCCAGTACTTC | CASSLDNQETQYF
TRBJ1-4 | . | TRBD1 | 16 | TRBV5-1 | TGCGCCAGCAGCTGGACCTCGGGACAGGGTTTGGAAAAACTGTTTTTT | CASSWTSGQGLEKLFF
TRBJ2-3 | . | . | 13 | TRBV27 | TGTGCCAGCAGTTCCGGGTTCACAGATACGCAGTATTTT | CASSSGFTDTQYF
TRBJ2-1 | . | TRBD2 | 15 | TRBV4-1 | TGCGCCAGCAGACCTAGGGCGGGGGGTTACAATGAGCAGTTCTTC | CASRPRAGGYNEQFF
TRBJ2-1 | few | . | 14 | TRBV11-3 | TGTGCCAGCAGCCCGCGACAGGCTTTCAGTGAGCAGTTCTTC | CASSPRQAFSEQFF
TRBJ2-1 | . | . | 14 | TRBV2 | TGTGCCAGCAGTGAAACTGAAGGGGCGGTTGAGCAGTTCTTC | CASSETEGAVEQFF
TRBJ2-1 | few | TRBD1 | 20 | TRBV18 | TGTGCCAGCTCACCACCGGGGACAGGGGGCGCCCATCACTCCTACAATGAGCAGTTCTTC | CASSPPGTGGAHHSYNEQFF
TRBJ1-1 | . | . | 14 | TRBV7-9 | TGTGCCAGCAGCGCCCCCAAGCATCGGGGGGAGGCTTTCTTT | CASSAPKHRGEAFF
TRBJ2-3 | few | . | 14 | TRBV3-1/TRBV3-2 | TGTGCCAGCAGCCCCATAGTCAGCGCGGATACGCAGTATTTT | CASSPIVSADTQYF
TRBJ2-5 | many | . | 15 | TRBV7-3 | TGTGCCAGCAGCTGGGCAGGGGGGTACCAAGAGACCCAGTACTTC | CASSWAGGYQETQYF
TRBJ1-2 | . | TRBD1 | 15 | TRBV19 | TGTGCCAGTAGTATGGACAGGGAAGTGAGCTATGGCTACACCTTC | CASSMDREVSYGYTF
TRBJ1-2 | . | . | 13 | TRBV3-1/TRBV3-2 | TGTGCCAGCAGCCGAGATGGGCTCTATGGCTACACCTTC | CASSRDGLYGYTF
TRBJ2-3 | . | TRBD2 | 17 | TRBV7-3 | TGTGCCAGCAGCTTAGGGGGACTAGCGGGGGGCACAGATACGCAGTATTTT | CASSLGGLAGGTDTQYF
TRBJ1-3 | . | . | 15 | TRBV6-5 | TGTGCCAGCAAGCCCTACAGGGAATCTGGAAACACCATATATTTT | CASKPYRESGNTIYF
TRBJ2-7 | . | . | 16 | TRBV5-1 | TGCGCCAGCAGCTTGGCATTAGCAGAGGGCGTAGACGAGCAGTACTTC | CASSLALAEGVDEQYF
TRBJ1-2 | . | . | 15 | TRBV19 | TGTGCCAGTAACCCTTGGGCACCAGCTAACTATGGCTACACCTTC | CASNPWAPANYGYTF
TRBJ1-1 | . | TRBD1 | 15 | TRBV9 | TGTGCCAGCAGCGTAGACAGGGGCTCGAACACTGAAGCTTTCTTT | CASSVDRGSNTEAFF
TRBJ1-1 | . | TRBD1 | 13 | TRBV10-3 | TGTGCCATCAGTGGGACAGGGAACACTGAAGCTTTCTTT | CAISGTGNTEAFF
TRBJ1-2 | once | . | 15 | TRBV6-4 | TGTGCCAGCAGTGAACAGGCGGGGGGAGCCTATGGCTACACCTTC | CASSEQAGGAYGYTF
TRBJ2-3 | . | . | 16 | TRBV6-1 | TGTGCCAGCAGTGTCTTACTAGCACGGAGTGTGGATACGCAGTATTTT | CASSVLLARSVDTQYF
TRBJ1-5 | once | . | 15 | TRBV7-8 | TGTGCCAGCAGCCCCCCGGGTTCCGGCAATCAGCCCCAGCATTTT | CASSPPGSGNQPQHF
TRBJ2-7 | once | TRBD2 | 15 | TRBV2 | TGTGCCAGCAGTGACCTGACTAGCGGGGAGGACGAGCAGTACTTC | CASSDLTSGEDEQYF